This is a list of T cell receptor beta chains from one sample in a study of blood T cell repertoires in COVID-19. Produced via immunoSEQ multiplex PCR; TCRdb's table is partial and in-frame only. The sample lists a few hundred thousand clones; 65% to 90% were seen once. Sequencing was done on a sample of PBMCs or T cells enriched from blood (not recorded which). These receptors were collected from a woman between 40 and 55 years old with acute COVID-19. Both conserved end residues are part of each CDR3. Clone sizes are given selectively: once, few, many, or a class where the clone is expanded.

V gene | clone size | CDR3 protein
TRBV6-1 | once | CASSELAGGWNYGYTF
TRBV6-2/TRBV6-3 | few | CASSYFSGYEQYF
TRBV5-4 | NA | CASSLLGDSGNTIYF
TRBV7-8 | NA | CASSPKTEAFF
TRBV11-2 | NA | CASSLGGNTEAFF
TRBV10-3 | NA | CAIPVPEQPTTGELFF
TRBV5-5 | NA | CASSLGTGKLNTGELFF
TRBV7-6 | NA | CASSLELMNSPLHF
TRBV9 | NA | CASSAGTSRDIQYF
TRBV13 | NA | CASSLRGLAVTDTQYF
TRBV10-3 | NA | CAITRQGSVGNTIYF
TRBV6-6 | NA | CASSYSRQGYGYTF
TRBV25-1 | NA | CASSTRGGQRETQYF
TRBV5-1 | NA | CASSLGWGQGTYEQYF